Following are 7 T cell receptor beta chains from one sample sequenced in a study of cytomegalovirus exposure and HLA in healthy donors. Primers included in the PCR were 60 Vbeta and 13 Jbeta primers. The table came from immunoSEQ multiplex PCR; TCRdb's copy has only in-frame clones and leaves some out. The sample lists about 200,000 clones, approximately 78% occurring once. Sequences were obtained from PBMCs. These receptors all stem from a woman aged 40 to 55 in good health and CMV-seronegative.

The gene calls are TRBV6-5 and TRBJ2-1, with 11 bases matching TRBD1. In germline, CDR1 is MNHEY, CDR2 SVGAGI. The CDR3 spans 16 residues. With 2 bases clipped from V and 8 bases from J, the junction kept 8 bases outside the gene matches. Written as DNA, the CDR3 is TGTGCCAGCAGTTACCGGACAGGGGGCTTGAGTGATGAGCAGTTCTTC. Translation gives CASSYRTGGLSDEQFF.

This clone has more than one count but fewer than ten. The J gene is TRBJ2-6, the V gene TRBV4-2, with 10 positions matching TRBD1. CDR1 and CDR2 from the germline V gene are LGHNA and YNFKEQ. This CDR3 spans 19 amino acids. V was clipped by 1 base and J by 2 bases; unmatched bases: 8. CDR3 protein: CASSQVYRTGGTGANVLTF. In DNA form, the CDR3 reads TGTGCCAGCAGCCAAGTGTATAGGACAGGGGGAACTGGGGCCAACGTCCTGACTTTC.

This clone was counted between two and nine times. V and J are TRBV29-1 and TRBJ1-1; TRBD1 might be the D (6 bases). The germline V gene has CDR1 SQVTM and CDR2 ANQGSEA. CDR3 length: 13 amino acids. Between the trimmed V and J ends, which lost 8 bases and 3 bases, there was a span of 16 bases. The CDR3 is CSTAAGGHTEAFF. The CDR3 coding sequence is TGCAGCACCGCGGCCGGGGGGCACACTGAAGCTTTCTTT.

The chain recombines TRBV30 with TRBJ1-2; 9 nucleotides line up with TRBD1. The CDR3 covers 14 residues. Germline V gene data show CDR1 as GTSNPN and CDR2 as SVGIG (reference sequence). V shed 0 bases and J 8 bases; nucleotides not matched to a gene: 7. CDR3 nucleotide sequence: TGTGCCTGGAGTGTACCCTCGACAGGGGGAGGCTACACCTTC. This codes for CAWSVPSTGGGYTF.

The chain carries TRBV6-5 and TRBJ2-1, with TRBD2 matching over 7 bases. The germline V gene has CDR1 MNHEY and CDR2 SVGAGI. CDR3 length: 16 residues. V shed 0 bases and J 6 bases; nucleotides not matched to a gene: 8. The CDR3 reads CASSYSSAGAINEQFF. In nucleotides, the CDR3 is TGTGCCAGCAGTTACTCGTCGGCGGGAGCTATCAATGAGCAGTTCTTC.

This chain joins TRBV28 and TRBJ2-7, with unresolved D. Germline V CDR1 and CDR2: MDHEN, SYDVKM. The CDR3 length is 12 residues. V lost 4 bases, J lost 4 bases, and 8 bases lay in between. This chain's CDR3 is CASSSYLYEQYF. The CDR3 DNA reads as TGTGCCAGCAGTTCATACTTGTACGAGCAGTACTTC.

J is TRBJ2-2 and V is TRBV10-3, with D possibly TRBD1 on 6 matching bases. This CDR3 has 15 residues. Trimming removed 0 bases at V and 4 bases at J, with 9 bases between. The germline V gene has CDR1 ENHRY and CDR2 SYGVKD. DNA of the CDR3: TGTGCCATCAGTGAGTCGGACAGAGCCACCGGGGAGCTGTTTTTT. Translation gives CAISESDRATGELFF.